The clone carrying this T cell receptor (beta chain) came up once. Its antigen is as yet unknown. Germline CDR1 WNHNN, CDR2 SYGVQD (reference sequence). The CDR3 is 20 amino acids. V lost 4 bases, J lost 3 bases, and 21 bases stayed unmatched. Sequencing used immunoSEQ multiplex PCR; TCRdb keeps in-frame clones, though not all of them. This sample has roughly 35,000 clones, with around 86% found just once. The sample comes from a study of T cell responses to AZD1222 COVID-19 vaccine. Overall study results and limits: With two AZD1222 doses given, Spike-specific TCR breadth and depth both rose. Donors were largely white British and mainly female; clonal diversity was possibly underestimated. Nearly half of spike-specific TCRs reportedly target variant regions that are unmutated in the B.1.351 and B.1.1.7 variants.

Second doses at about 4 or about 12 weeks were pooled. The chain couples TRBV10-1 to TRBJ2-1; the match to TRBD1 covers 7 bases. This clonotype was sampled from an adult who received the AZD1222 COVID-19 vaccine. Source: peripheral blood, taken 28 days after the second AZD1222 dose. CDR3 in DNA: TGCGCCAGCAGTGCGACCCGACAGGGAACGAACTTCGTTATCTACAATGAGCAGTTCTTC. Amino acid sequence: CASSATRQGTNFVIYNEQFF.